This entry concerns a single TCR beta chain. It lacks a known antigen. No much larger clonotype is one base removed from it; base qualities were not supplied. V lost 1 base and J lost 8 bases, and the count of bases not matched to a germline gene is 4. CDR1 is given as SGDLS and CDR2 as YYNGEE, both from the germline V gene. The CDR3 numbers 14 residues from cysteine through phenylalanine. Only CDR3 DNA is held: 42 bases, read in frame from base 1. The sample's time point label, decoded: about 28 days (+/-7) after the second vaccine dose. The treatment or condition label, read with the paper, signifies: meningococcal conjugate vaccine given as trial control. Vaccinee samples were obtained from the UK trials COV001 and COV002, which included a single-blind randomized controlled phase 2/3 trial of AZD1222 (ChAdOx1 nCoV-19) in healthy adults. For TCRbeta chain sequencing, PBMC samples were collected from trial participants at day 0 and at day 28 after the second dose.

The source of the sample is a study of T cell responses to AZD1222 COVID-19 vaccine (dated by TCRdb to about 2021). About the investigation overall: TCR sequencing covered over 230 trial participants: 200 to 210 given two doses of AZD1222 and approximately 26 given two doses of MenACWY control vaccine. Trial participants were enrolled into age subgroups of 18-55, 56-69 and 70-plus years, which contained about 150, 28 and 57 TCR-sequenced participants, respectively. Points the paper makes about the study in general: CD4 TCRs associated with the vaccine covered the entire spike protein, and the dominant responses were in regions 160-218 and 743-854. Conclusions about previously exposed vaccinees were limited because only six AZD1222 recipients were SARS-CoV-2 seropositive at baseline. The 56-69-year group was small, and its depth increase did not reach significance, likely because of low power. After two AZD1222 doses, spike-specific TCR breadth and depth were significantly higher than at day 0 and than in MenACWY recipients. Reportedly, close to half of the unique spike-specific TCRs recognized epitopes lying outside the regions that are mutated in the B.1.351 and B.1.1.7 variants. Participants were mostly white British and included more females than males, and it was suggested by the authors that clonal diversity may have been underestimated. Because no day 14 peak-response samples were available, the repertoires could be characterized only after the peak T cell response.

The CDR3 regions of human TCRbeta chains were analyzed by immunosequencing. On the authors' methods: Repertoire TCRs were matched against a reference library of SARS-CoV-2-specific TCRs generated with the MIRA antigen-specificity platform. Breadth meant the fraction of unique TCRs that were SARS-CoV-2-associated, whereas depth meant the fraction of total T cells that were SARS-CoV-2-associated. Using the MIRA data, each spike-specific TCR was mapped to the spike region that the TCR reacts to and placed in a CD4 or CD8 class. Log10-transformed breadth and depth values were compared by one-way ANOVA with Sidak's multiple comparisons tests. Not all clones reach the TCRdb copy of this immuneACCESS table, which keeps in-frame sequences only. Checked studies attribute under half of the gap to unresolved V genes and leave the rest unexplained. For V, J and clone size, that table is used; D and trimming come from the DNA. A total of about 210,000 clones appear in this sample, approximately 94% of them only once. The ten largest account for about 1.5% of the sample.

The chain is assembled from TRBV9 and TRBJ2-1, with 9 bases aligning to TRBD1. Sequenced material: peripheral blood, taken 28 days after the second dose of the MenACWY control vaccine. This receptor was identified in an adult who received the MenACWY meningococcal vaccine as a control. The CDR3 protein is CASSVFGDRDEQFF. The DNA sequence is TGTGCCAGCAGCGTATTTGGGGACAGGGATGAGCAGTTCTTC.